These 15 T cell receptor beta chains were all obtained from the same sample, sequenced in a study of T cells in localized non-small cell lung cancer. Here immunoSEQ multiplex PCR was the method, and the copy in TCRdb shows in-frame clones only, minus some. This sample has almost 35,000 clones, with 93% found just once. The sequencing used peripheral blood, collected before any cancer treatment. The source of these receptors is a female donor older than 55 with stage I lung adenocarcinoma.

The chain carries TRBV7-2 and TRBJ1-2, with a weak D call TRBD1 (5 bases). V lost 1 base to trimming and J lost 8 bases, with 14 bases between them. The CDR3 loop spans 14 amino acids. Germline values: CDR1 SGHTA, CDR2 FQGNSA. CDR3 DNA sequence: TGTGCCAGCAGCTTAGATCACGGGGCGCGAGGCTACACCTTC. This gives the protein CASSLDHGARGYTF. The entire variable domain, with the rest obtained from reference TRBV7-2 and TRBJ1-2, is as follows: GAGVSQSPSNKVTEKGKDVELRCDPISGHTALYWYRQSLGQGLEFLIYFQGNSAPDKSGLPSDRFSAERTGGSVSTLTIQRTQQEDSAVYLCASSLDHGARGYTFGSGTRLTVV.

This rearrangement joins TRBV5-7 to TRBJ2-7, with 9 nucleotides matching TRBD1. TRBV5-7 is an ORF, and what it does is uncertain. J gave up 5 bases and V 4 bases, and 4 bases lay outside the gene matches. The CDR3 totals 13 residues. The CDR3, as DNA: TGTGCCAGCAGCCGACAGGGGGGTGACGAGCAGTACTTC. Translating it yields CASSRQGGDEQYF.

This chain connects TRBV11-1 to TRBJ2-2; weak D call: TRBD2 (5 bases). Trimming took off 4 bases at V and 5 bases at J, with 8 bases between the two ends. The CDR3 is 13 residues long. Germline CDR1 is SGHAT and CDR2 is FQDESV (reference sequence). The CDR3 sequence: CASSSPGTGELFF. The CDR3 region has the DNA TGTGCCAGCAGCTCCCCGGGGACCGGGGAGCTGTTTTTT.

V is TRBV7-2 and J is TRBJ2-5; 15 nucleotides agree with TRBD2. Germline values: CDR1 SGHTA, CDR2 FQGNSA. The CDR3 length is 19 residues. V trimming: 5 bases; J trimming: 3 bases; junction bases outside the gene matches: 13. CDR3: CASSRTSGGARVSEETQYF. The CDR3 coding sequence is TGTGCCAGCAGCCGGACTAGCGGGGGGGCTAGAGTTAGCGAAGAGACCCAGTACTTC.

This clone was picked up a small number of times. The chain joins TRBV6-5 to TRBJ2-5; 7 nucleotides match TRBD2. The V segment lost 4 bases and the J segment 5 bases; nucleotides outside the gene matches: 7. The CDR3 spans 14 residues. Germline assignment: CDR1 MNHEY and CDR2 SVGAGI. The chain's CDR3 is CASSFLGGWETQYF. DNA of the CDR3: TGTGCCAGCAGTTTCCTGGGAGGGTGGGAGACCCAGTACTTC.

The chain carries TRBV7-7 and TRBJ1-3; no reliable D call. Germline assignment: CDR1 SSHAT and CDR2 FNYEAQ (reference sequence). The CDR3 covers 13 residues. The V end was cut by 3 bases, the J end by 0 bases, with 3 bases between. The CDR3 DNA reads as TGTGCCAGCAGCTTGAGCTCTGGAAACACCATATATTTT. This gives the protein CASSLSSGNTIYF.

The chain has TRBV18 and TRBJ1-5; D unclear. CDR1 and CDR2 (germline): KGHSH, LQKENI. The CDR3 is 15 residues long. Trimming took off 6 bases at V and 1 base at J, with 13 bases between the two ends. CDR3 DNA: TGTGCCAGCTCGCCCCCGGGTACAAGCAATCAGCCCCAGCATTTT. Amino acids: CASSPPGTSNQPQHF.

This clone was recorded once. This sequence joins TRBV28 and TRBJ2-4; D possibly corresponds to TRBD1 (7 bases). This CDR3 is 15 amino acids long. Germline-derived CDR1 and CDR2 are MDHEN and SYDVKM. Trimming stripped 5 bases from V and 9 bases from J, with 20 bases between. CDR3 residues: CASSPRDRDFPIQYF. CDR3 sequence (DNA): TGTGCCAGCAGTCCCCGAGACAGGGACTTTCCCATTCAGTACTTC.

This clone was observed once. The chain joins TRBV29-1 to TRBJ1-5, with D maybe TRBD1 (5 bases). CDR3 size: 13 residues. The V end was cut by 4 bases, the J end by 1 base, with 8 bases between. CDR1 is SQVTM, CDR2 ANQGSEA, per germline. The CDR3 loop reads CSVGGESNQPQHF. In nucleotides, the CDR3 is TGCAGCGTTGGAGGGGAAAGCAATCAGCCCCAGCATTTT.

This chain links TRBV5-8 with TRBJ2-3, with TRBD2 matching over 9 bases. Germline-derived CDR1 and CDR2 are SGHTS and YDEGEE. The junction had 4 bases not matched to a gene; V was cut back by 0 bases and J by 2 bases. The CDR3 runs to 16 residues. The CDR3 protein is CASSLGLAGLTDTQYF. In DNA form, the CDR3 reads TGTGCCAGCAGCTTGGGGCTAGCGGGGCTCACAGATACGCAGTATTTT.

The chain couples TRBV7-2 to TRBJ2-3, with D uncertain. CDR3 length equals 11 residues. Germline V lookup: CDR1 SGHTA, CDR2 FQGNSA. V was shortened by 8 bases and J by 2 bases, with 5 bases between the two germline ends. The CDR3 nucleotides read TGTGCCAGCGCCCCCACAGATACGCAGTATTTT. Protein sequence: CASAPTDTQYF.

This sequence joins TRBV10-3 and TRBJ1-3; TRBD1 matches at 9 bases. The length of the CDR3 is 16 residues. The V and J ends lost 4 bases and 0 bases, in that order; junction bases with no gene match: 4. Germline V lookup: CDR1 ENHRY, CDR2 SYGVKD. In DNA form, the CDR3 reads TGTGCCATCAGTGTACAGGGGGCAATCTCTGGAAACACCATATATTTT. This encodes CAISVQGAISGNTIYF.

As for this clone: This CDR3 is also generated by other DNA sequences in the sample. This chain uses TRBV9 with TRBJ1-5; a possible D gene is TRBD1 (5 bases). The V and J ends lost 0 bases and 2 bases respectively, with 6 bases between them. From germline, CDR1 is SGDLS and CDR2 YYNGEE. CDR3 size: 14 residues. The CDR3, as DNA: TGTGCCAGCAGCGTAGGGGGCGGCAATCAGCCCCAGCATTTT. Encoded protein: CASSVGGGNQPQHF.

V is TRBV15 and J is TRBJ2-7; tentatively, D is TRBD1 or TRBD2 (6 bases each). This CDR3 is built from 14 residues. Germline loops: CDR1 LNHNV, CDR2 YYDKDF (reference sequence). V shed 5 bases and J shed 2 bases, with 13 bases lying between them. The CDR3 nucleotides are TGTGCCACCAGCGCGGGACACCGACCCTACGAGCAGTACTTC. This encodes CATSAGHRPYEQYF.

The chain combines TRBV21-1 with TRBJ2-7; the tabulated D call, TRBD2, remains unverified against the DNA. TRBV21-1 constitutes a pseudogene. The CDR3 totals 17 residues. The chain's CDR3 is CASSKGLGAGGSYEQYV. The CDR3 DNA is TGTGCCAGCAGCAAAGGGCTTGGAGCGGGAGGTTCCTACGAGCAGTACGTC.